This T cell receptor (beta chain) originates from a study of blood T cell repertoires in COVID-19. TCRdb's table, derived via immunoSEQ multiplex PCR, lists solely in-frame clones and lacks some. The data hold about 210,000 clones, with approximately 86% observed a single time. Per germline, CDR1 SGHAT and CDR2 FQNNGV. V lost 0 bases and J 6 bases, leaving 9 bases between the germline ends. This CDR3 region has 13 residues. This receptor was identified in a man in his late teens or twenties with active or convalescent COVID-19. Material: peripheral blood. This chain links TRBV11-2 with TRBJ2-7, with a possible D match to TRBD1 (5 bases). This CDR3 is CASSLDIRGEQYF. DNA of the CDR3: TGTGCCAGCAGCTTAGATATAAGGGGCGAGCAGTACTTC.